These T cell receptor beta chains were read from a single sample in a study of blood T cell repertoires in COVID-19. TCRdb's copy holds only in-frame clones and misses some; the assay was immunoSEQ multiplex PCR. The sample yields about 250,000 clones, 85% seen once. Sequences were obtained from peripheral blood. The source is a woman aged 55 to 70 with active or convalescent COVID-19. Each CDR3 is given with its conserved first and last residue. D genes are given only for firm matches. The listing skips clone size in some rows; elsewhere it reads once, few, many or a size class.

len	v_gene	j_gene	d_gene	abundance	CDR3aa	CDR3nt
20	TRBV1	TRBJ2-1	.	.	CTSSFRFASGGPYGGNEQFF	TGCACCAGCAGCTTCCGCTTTGCTAGCGGGGGCCCGTACGGTGGCAATGAGCAGTTCTTC
18	TRBV21-1	TRBJ2-7	.	.	CASIPLTSGRALSYEQYF	TGTGCCAGCATCCCCCTTACTAGCGGGAGGGCCTTATCCTACGAGCAGTACTTC
15	TRBV5-1	TRBJ2-5	.	once	CASSKLTGTQETQYF	TGCGCCAGCAGCAAATTAACAGGGACCCAAGAGACCCAGTACTTC
13	TRBV6-5	TRBJ2-1	.	.	CASRVGLIDEQFF	TGTGCCAGTCGGGTTGGACTAATCGATGAGCAGTTCTTC
14	TRBV2	TRBJ2-5	TRBD2	.	CASSRTSGQETQYF	TGTGCCAGCAGTAGGACTAGCGGCCAAGAGACCCAGTACTTC
13	TRBV5-8	TRBJ1-5	.	.	CASSQISPQPQHF	TGTGCCAGCAGCCAGATTTCCCCTCAGCCCCAGCATTTT
17	TRBV7-9	TRBJ1-3	.	few	CASSPTMPAGSGNTIYF	TGTGCCAGCAGCCCGACCATGCCAGCAGGATCTGGAAACACCATATATTTT
14	TRBV4-1	TRBJ1-1	.	.	CASSLRQREAEAFF	TGCGCCAGCAGCCTGCGACAGAGAGAGGCTGAAGCTTTCTTT
12	TRBV2	TRBJ1-2	.	.	CASSETGSGYTF	TGTGCCAGCAGTGAAACAGGATCGGGCTACACCTTC
15	TRBV5-1	TRBJ2-5	.	once	CASSLDMWEKRTQYF	TGCGCCAGCAGCTTGGATATGTGGGAGAAGAGAACCCAGTACTTC
17	TRBV5-1	TRBJ2-2	TRBD1	.	CASSSKLGTGPTGELFF	TGCGCCAGCAGCTCAAAACTCGGGACAGGGCCCACCGGGGAGCTGTTTTTT
14	TRBV11-2	TRBJ1-1	TRBD1	.	CASSATRGDTEAFF	TGTGCCAGCAGCGCAACCAGGGGGGACACTGAAGCTTTCTTT
14	TRBV30	TRBJ2-7	TRBD2	.	CAWSLGGGPYEQYF	TGTGCCTGGAGCCTCGGGGGGGGGCCCTACGAGCAGTACTTC
13	TRBV5-6	TRBJ1-4	.	few	CASSPTGYEKLFF	TGTGCCAGCAGCCCTACAGGGTATGAAAAACTGTTTTTT
14	TRBV7-9	TRBJ1-1	.	few	CASSQGYRDTEAFF	TGTGCCAGCAGCCAGGGCTACAGGGACACTGAAGCTTTCTTT
16	TRBV5-5	TRBJ2-2	.	.	CASSFGRGPNTGELFF	TGTGCCAGCAGCTTTGGGCGGGGGCCCAACACCGGGGAGCTGTTTTTT
16	TRBV3-1/TRBV3-2	TRBJ2-2	TRBD2	.	CASSPLSGGDSGELFF	TGTGCCAGCAGCCCTTTAAGCGGGGGGGACTCAGGGGAGCTGTTTTTT
13	TRBV5-1	TRBJ1-5	TRBD1	.	CAIPGQGDQPQHF	TGCGCCATACCGGGACAGGGCGATCAGCCCCAGCATTTT
14	TRBV7-9	TRBJ1-2	.	.	CASSFPREVYGYTF	TGTGCCAGCAGCTTCCCCAGGGAAGTCTATGGCTACACCTTC
17	TRBV7-2	TRBJ2-3	TRBD2	.	CASRRLAGGTSTDTQYF	TGTGCCAGCAGAAGACTAGCGGGGGGGACGAGCACAGATACGCAGTATTTT
13	TRBV3-1/TRBV3-2	TRBJ1-1	.	.	CASSHGGHTEAFF	TGTGCCAGCAGCCACGGGGGGCATACTGAAGCTTTCTTT
14	TRBV5-1	TRBJ2-1	.	.	CASSPRTGGNEQFF	TGCGCCAGCAGCCCGCGGACTGGCGGAAATGAGCAGTTCTTC
14	TRBV5-6	TRBJ2-7	TRBD1	.	CASCPGQGSYEQYF	TGTGCCAGCTGTCCCGGACAGGGTTCCTACGAGCAGTACTTC
14	TRBV19	TRBJ1-2	TRBD1	.	CASSTDRGNYGYTF	TGTGCCAGTAGTACGGACAGGGGAAACTATGGCTACACCTTC
12	TRBV6-2/TRBV6-3	TRBJ1-5	.	.	CASSLSYQPQHF	TGTGCCAGCAGTTTGTCGTATCAGCCCCAGCATTTT
15	TRBV11-2	TRBJ2-1	TRBD2	few	CASSLGSGGANEQFF	TGTGCCAGCAGCTTAGGAAGCGGGGGGGCCAATGAGCAGTTCTTC
13	TRBV10-3	TRBJ1-5	TRBD1	many	CAISLTGEQPQHF	TGTGCCATCAGTTTGACAGGGGAGCAGCCCCAGCATTTT
17	TRBV7-8	TRBJ2-3	TRBD2	.	CASSPGGLAEYTDTQYF	TGTGCCAGCAGCCCCGGGGGTCTAGCGGAATACACAGATACGCAGTATTTT
17	TRBV27	TRBJ1-3	.	.	CASSGRAAGPLGNTIYF	TGTGCCAGCAGTGGCCGTGCGGCAGGGCCGCTCGGAAACACCATATATTTT